This TCR beta chain was obtained from a study of CD8 T cells in Susac syndrome. The patients serving as multiple sclerosis controls were treatment-naive. They had stable or active relapsing-remitting disease and fulfilled revised McDonald criteria. Random hexamers were used to reverse transcribe an amount of about 0.45 to 1 ug RNA. TCRdb re-analysed the immunoSEQ multiplex PCR reads in MiXCR, keeping a single row per CDR3 protein. In the table there are fewer than 80,000 distinct CDR3 sequences, over 85% of which are singletons. The sequence came from a human donor with multiple sclerosis. Sequenced: CD8+ T cells from PBMCs.

In DNA, the CDR3 is TGCAGTGCTAGGCGCAGGGACCATGAGCAGTTCTTC. It yields the protein CSARRRDHEQFF. The chain uses TRBV20-1 and TRBJ2-1; D may correspond to TRBD1 or TRBD2 (5 bases each). Germline values: CDR1 DFQATT, CDR2 SNEGSKA (reference sequence). The CDR3 loop spans 12 amino acids. V gave up 3 bases and J gave up 8 bases, with 11 bases separating them.